Included here is one TCR beta chain sequence, with context. Its antigen is unknown. This record comes from a study of CD8 T cells in ankylosing spondylitis. Trimming cost V 5 bases and J 4 bases, with 20 bases left between them. The CDR3 extends over 15 amino acids. CDR1 and CDR2 (germline): SQVTM, ANQGSEA. Whole-study findings and limits: Disease-linked clones were found to be CD8+ and relatively rare in peripheral blood. Roughly eight highly homologous variants made up a TCR beta motif, and this motif appeared characteristic of ankylosing spondylitis blood.

MiXCR was run by TCRdb on the 5' RACE reads, yielding one entry per CDR3 protein. The sample includes 200,000 to 250,000 distinct CDR3 sequences, about a sixth of them seen just once. Sequenced: blood, either unsorted or a sorted T cell fraction (not recorded which). This chain uses TRBV29-1 with TRBJ1-2; D unclear. This TCR came from a male donor with ankylosing spondylitis. The CDR3 is CSVQDRPPLIYGYTF. The CDR3 nucleotides are TGCAGCGTTCAGGACCGACCACCATTAATCTATGGCTACACCTTC.